This T cell receptor beta chain was recovered during a study of blood T cell repertoires in COVID-19. As for the study in general: Samples taken during acute and convalescent COVID-19 were collected in the United States, Italy and Spain. In each case, the material was cDNA or gDNA derived from T cells, B-cell-depleted T cells, or PBMCs.

This CDR3 comprises 15 residues. The germline CDR1 and CDR2 sequences are SGHTA and FQGTGA. V was cut by 4 bases and J by 5 bases, with 17 bases left in between. In the original analysis: The authors estimated nucleated cell counts from reference gene primer amplification. The data were produced by immunoSEQ multiplex PCR, yet TCRdb's version contains in-frame clones alone and is incomplete. The V and J calls and clone size are taken from that table; D and trimming were inferred from the DNA. The sample consists of under 200,000 clones, 65% to 85% of them appearing once. This chain connects TRBV7-3 to TRBJ2-5, with D perhaps matching TRBD1 (6 bases). What was sequenced was peripheral blood. The clonotype was recovered from a woman aged 55-70 years with acute or convalescent COVID-19. The CDR3 DNA sequence: TGTGCCAGCAGCTCGAACACAGGGATGGGGGAGACCCAGTACTTC. Its protein product is CASSSNTGMGETQYF. Variable domain in full (rest from reference TRBV7-3 and TRBJ2-5): GAGVSQTPSNKVTEKGKYVELRCDPISGHTALYWYRQSLGQGPEFLIYFQGTGAADDSGLPNDRFFAVRPEGSVSTLKIQRTERGDSAVYLCASSSNTGMGETQYFGPGTRLLVL.